The rows below give T cell receptor beta chains drawn from one sample of a study of blood T cell repertoires in COVID-19. TCRdb's table, derived via immunoSEQ multiplex PCR, lists solely in-frame clones and lacks some. The repertoire includes some 140,000 clones, 79% of them detected once, and approximately 4% sits in the top ten. Sequencing used peripheral blood. Receptors originate from a man in his fifties or sixties with acute or convalescent COVID-19. The CDR3 runs from the conserved cysteine through the conserved F or W. A D gene is named only where the DNA matches it firmly. The size of a clone is reported for some rows only, either as once, few or many, or as a class for expanded clones.

v_gene	j_gene	abundance	d_gene	CDR3aa	CDR3nt
TRBV12-3/TRBV12-4	TRBJ1-5	-	-	CASSLDRTQPQHF	TGTGCCAGCAGTTTAGACAGGACTCAGCCCCAGCATTTT
TRBV28	TRBJ1-1	-	TRBD1	CASSGGTGLNTEAFF	TGTGCCAGCAGTGGGGGGACAGGTTTGAACACTGAAGCTTTCTTT
TRBV7-2	TRBJ2-3	-	-	CASSNWARDTQYF	TGTGCCAGCAGTAATTGGGCCAGAGATACGCAGTATTTT
TRBV28	TRBJ2-3	-	TRBD2	CASSHEIAGGTDTQYF	TGTGCCAGCAGTCATGAAATAGCGGGAGGTACAGATACGCAGTATTTT
TRBV24-1	TRBJ2-1	-	-	CATSAFNEQFF	TGTGCCACCAGTGCGTTCAATGAGCAGTTCTTC
TRBV19	TRBJ1-4	-	-	CASSGASHNEKLFF	TGTGCCAGTAGCGGAGCAAGTCATAATGAAAAACTGTTTTTT
TRBV7-8	TRBJ2-3	-	-	CASSSFTGTDTQYF	TGTGCCAGCAGCTCCTTCACTGGCACAGATACGCAGTATTTT
TRBV5-1	TRBJ2-7	once	TRBD2	CASSFELAGDEQYF	TGCGCCAGCAGCTTTGAACTAGCGGGAGACGAGCAGTACTTC
TRBV5-5	TRBJ2-7	-	TRBD2	CASSLAGLADYEQYF	TGTGCCAGCAGCTTGGCGGGACTAGCGGACTACGAGCAGTACTTC
TRBV5-4	TRBJ1-1	-	-	CASSLPGGPGVYTEAFF	TGTGCCAGCAGCTTGCCGGGCGGACCCGGGGTCTACACTGAAGCTTTCTTT
TRBV27	TRBJ1-2	-	TRBD1	CASSPSRGYNGYTF	TGTGCCAGCAGTCCATCCAGGGGGTACAATGGCTACACCTTC
TRBV6-5	TRBJ1-5	-	-	CASRSAESGPQHF	TGTGCCAGCAGATCAGCCGAGTCAGGGCCCCAGCATTTT
TRBV19	TRBJ1-4	-	TRBD1	CASSQGATNEKLFF	TGTGCCAGTAGTCAGGGGGCAACTAATGAAAAACTGTTTTTT
TRBV28	TRBJ2-2	once	-	CASRPVDTGELFF	TGTGCCAGCAGGCCGGTCGACACCGGGGAGCTGTTTTTT
TRBV2	TRBJ1-4	-	TRBD1	CASSEEGAVEKLFF	TGTGCCAGCAGTGAGGAGGGGGCGGTTGAAAAACTGTTTTTT
TRBV5-5	TRBJ2-3	once	-	CASSLDRALTDTQYF	TGTGCCAGCAGCTTGGACAGGGCCCTCACAGATACGCAGTATTTT
TRBV5-1	TRBJ2-5	-	TRBD2	CASSLGREGGTQYF	TGCGCCAGCAGCTTAGGCAGGGAGGGAGGGACCCAGTACTTC
TRBV10-1	TRBJ1-5	-	TRBD1	CASSESEGQGESNQPQHF	TGCGCCAGCAGTGAGTCGGAGGGACAGGGAGAAAGCAATCAGCCCCAGCATTTT
TRBV11-2	TRBJ2-3	-	-	CASSFDSGSTDTQYF	TGTGCCAGCAGCTTCGATAGCGGAAGCACAGATACGCAGTATTTT
TRBV29-1	TRBJ1-1	-	-	CSVEGRAQDEAFF	TGCAGCGTTGAAGGTCGTGCCCAGGATGAAGCTTTCTTT
TRBV2	TRBJ1-5	-	TRBD1	CASSVRGTGDQPQHF	TGTGCCAGCAGTGTAAGAGGTACAGGGGATCAGCCCCAGCATTTT
TRBV5-6	TRBJ1-4	few	TRBD1	CASSSGTGRWKLFF	TGTGCCAGCAGTTCCGGGACAGGGAGGTGGAAACTGTTTTTT
TRBV28	TRBJ1-1	-	TRBD1	CASSLGQFTEAFF	TGTGCCAGCAGTTTGGGACAGTTCACTGAAGCTTTCTTT
TRBV30	TRBJ2-1	-	TRBD2	CVVLRRETGNEQFF	TGTGTGGTACTCCGGCGGGAGACGGGCAATGAGCAGTTCTTC
TRBV2	TRBJ1-5	-	TRBD1	CASSVGQGNQPQHF	TGTGCCAGCAGTGTGGGACAGGGCAATCAGCCCCAGCATTTT
TRBV5-1	TRBJ1-1	once	TRBD1	CASTPDRGGTEAFF	TGCGCCAGCACACCGGACAGGGGAGGTACTGAAGCTTTCTTT
TRBV10-3	TRBJ1-3	few	TRBD1	CAIGTGGWNTIYF	TGTGCCATCGGAACAGGGGGTTGGAACACCATATATTTT
TRBV29-1	TRBJ2-7	-	-	CSVAGKYEQYF	TGCAGCGTTGCAGGCAAGTACGAGCAGTACTTC
TRBV6-2/TRBV6-3	TRBJ2-1	-	-	CASSYSRFRSNEQFF	TGTGCCAGCAGTTACTCGAGATTCAGGTCAAATGAGCAGTTCTTC
TRBV25-1	TRBJ2-1	-	TRBD1	CASSEQGAGYNEQFF	TGTGCCAGCAGTGAACAGGGGGCGGGCTACAATGAGCAGTTCTTC
TRBV18	TRBJ2-2	-	TRBD1	CASSPETGNTGELFF	TGTGCCAGCTCACCTGAGACAGGGAATACCGGGGAGCTGTTTTTT
TRBV6-6	TRBJ2-5	-	TRBD2	CASSRRLAGGYQETQYF	TGTGCCAGCAGTCGCCGACTAGCGGGCGGGTACCAAGAGACCCAGTACTTC
TRBV30	TRBJ1-6	-	-	CAWQEGSNSPLHF	TGTGCCTGGCAGGAGGGGAGCAATTCACCCCTCCACTTT
TRBV19	TRBJ1-4	-	TRBD1	CASSITYRGPNEKLFF	TGTGCCAGTAGTATCACTTACAGGGGCCCCAACGAAAAACTGTTTTTT
TRBV5-4	TRBJ1-1	-	TRBD1	CASSLGQGMNTEAFF	TGTGCCAGCAGCTTGGGACAGGGGATGAACACTGAAGCTTTCTTT
TRBV6-5	TRBJ2-7	-	-	CASHRRDIGIQEQYF	TGTGCCAGCCACCGTCGGGACATCGGGATCCAGGAGCAGTACTTC
TRBV10-3	TRBJ1-1	-	TRBD1	CAISQTGDTEAFF	TGTGCCATCAGTCAGACAGGGGACACTGAAGCTTTCTTT
TRBV4-2	TRBJ2-3	few	TRBD1	CASSQSDREKDTQYF	TGTGCCAGCAGCCAGTCGGACAGGGAGAAAGATACGCAGTATTTT
TRBV6-1	TRBJ2-3	-	TRBD2	CASSGGTSGPDTQYF	TGTGCCAGCAGTGGGGGGACTAGCGGGCCAGATACGCAGTATTTT
TRBV9	TRBJ1-2	-	-	CASSVGQGDWDYGYTF	TGTGCCAGCAGCGTGGGTCAGGGTGATTGGGACTATGGCTACACCTTC